Listed here is a single T cell receptor beta chain. The antigen is not known. TCRdb's copy holds only in-frame clones and misses some; the assay was immunoSEQ multiplex PCR. The sample gives roughly 50,000 clones, roughly 89% of which show up once; about 14% is in the top ten. The trim removed 7 bases at V and 0 bases at J, leaving 11 bases unmatched. The CDR3 sequence is 18 residues long. Germline CDR1 reads SEHNR; CDR2 reads FQNEAQ (reference sequence). The data were obtained in a study of PD-1 blockade in classical Hodgkin lymphoma. Study context: Nivolumab dosed at 3 mg/kg went to patients intravenously every 2 weeks.

Documented time point: cycle 4 day 1 (C4D1), after 6 weeks of nivolumab. Every patient was affected by relapse after autologous stem cell transplantation, while exposure to brentuximab vedotin was not uniform. Overall study findings and caveats: Individuals who commenced nivolumab within less than 1 year of ASCT were excluded. Complete responders showed a baseline diversity that resembled the diversity of newly diagnosed patients. The authors have not defined what causes the repertoire differences, possibly disease activity or prior therapy.

This chain links TRBV7-9 with TRBJ2-1, with 11 nucleotides matching TRBD2. The starting material was peripheral blood mononuclear cells (PBMCs), obtained before the fourth cycle of nivolumab. The clonotype comes from a human donor with classical Hodgkin lymphoma. CDR3 amino acids: CASNPGLAERGSYNEQFF. For the CDR3, the DNA is TGTGCCAGCAACCCGGGACTAGCGGAAAGGGGCTCCTACAATGAGCAGTTCTTC.